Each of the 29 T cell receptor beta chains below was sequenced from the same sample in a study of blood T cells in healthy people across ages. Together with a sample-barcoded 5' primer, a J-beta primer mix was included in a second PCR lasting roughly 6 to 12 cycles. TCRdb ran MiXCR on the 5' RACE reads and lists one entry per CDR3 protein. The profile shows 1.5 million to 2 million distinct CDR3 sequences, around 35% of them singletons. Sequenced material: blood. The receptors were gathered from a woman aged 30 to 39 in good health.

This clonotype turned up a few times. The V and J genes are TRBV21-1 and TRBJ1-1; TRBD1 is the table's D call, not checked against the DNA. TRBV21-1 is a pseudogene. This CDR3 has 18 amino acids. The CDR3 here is CASSKGLVRGAWNTEAFF. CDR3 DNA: TGTGCCAGCAGCAAAGGTCTTGTGAGGGGAGCTTGGAACACTGAAGCTTTCTTT.

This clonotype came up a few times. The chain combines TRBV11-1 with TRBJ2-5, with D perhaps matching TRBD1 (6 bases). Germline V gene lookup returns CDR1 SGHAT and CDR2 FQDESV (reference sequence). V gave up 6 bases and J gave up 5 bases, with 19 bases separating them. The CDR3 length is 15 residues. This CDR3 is CASRSWGRGSETQYF. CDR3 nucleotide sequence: TGTGCCAGCAGATCGTGGGGCAGGGGCTCGGAGACCCAGTACTTC.

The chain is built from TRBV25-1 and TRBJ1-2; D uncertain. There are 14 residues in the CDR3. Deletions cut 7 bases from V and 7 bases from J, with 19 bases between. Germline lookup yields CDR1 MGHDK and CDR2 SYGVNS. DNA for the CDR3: TGTGCCAGCACATCAAGTGGGGTTCTGACTGGCTACACCTTC. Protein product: CASTSSGVLTGYTF.

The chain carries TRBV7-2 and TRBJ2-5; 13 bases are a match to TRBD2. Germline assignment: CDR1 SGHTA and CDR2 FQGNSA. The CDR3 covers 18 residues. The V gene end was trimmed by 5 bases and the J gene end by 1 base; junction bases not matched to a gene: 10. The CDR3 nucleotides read TGTGCCAGCAGCCGCGTGGAGGGACTAGCGGGGCTCCAAGAGACCCAGTACTTC. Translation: CASSRVEGLAGLQETQYF.

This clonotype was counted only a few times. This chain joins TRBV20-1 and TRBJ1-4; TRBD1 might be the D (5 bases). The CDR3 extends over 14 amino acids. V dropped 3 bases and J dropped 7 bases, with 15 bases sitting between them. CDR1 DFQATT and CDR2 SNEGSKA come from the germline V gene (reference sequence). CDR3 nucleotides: TGCAGTGCTAGGGCTTACGGGACGGGTGAAAAACTGTTTTTT. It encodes CSARAYGTGEKLFF.

The CDR3, as DNA: TGCAGTGCGTTAAGGGACCACCGGGCTAGCGGGAGGGCCAATGAGCAGTTCTTC. Amino acids: CSALRDHRASGRANEQFF. The chain has TRBV20-1 and TRBJ2-1, with 12 bases aligning to TRBD2. CDR3 length: 18 residues. Germline assignment: CDR1 DFQATT and CDR2 SNEGSKA (reference sequence). Trimming took 6 bases from V and 6 from J; bases not matched to a gene: 18.

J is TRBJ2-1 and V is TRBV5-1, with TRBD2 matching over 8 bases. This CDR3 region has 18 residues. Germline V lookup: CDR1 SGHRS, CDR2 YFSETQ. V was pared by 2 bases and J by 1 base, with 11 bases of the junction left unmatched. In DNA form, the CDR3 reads TGCGCCAGCAGCTTAGGACCTACTAGCGGACTTTCCTACAATGAGCAGTTCTTC. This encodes CASSLGPTSGLSYNEQFF.

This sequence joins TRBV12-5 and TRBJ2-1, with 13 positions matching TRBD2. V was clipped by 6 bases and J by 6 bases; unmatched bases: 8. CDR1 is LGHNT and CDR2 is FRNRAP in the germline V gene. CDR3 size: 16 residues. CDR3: CASGPGGLAGLNEQFF. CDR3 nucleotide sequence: TGTGCTAGTGGCCCGGGGGGACTAGCGGGGCTCAATGAGCAGTTCTTC.

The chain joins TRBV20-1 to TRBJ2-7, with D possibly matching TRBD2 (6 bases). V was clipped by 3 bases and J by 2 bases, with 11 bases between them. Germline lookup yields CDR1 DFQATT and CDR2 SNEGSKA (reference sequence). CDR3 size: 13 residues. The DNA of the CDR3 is TGCAGTGCTAGGAAAAGCGGGCCCTACGAGCAGTACTTC. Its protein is CSARKSGPYEQYF.

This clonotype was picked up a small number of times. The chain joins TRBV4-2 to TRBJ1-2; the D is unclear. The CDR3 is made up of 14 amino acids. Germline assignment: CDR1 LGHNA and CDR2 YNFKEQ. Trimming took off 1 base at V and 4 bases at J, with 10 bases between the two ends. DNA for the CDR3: TGTGCCAGCAGCCAAGGCGAGAAAGCCTATGGCTACACCTTC. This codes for CASSQGEKAYGYTF.

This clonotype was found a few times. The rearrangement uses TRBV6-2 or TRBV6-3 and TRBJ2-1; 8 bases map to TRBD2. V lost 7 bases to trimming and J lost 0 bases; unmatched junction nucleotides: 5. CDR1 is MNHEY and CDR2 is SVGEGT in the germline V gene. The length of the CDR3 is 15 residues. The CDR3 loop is CASIGGGSSYNEQFF. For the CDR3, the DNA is TGTGCCAGCATCGGCGGGGGGTCCTCCTACAATGAGCAGTTCTTC.

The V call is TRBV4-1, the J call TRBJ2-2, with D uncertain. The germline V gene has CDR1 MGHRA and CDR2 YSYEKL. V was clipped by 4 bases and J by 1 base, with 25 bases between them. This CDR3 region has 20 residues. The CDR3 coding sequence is TGCGCCAGCAGCCCGAGCCCTCCCCGGGTCGGGCCGTTGAACACCGGGGAGCTGTTTTTT. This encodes CASSPSPPRVGPLNTGELFF.

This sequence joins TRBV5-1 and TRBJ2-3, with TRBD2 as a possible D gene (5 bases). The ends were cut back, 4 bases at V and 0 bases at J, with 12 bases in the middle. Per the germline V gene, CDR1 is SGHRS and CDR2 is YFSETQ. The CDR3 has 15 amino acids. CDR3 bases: TGCGCCAGCAGCCCCATAGCGTCTAGCACAGATACGCAGTATTTT. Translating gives CASSPIASSTDTQYF.

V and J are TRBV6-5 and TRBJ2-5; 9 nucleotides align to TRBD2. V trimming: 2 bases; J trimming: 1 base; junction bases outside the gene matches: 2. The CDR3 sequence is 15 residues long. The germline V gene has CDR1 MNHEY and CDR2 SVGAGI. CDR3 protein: CASSYGLATQETQYF. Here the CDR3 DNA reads TGTGCCAGCAGTTACGGACTAGCGACCCAAGAGACCCAGTACTTC.

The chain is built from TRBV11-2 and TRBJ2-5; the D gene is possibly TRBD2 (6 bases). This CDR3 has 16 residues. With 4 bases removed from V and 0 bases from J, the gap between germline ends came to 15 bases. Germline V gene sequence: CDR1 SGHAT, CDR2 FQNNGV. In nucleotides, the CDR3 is TGTGCCAGCAGCTGGCGCGGGGCGCGAAACCAAGAGACCCAGTACTTC. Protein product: CASSWRGARNQETQYF.

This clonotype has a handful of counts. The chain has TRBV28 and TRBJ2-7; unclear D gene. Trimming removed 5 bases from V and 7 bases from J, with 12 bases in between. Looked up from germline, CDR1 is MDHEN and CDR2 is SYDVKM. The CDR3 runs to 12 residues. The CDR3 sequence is CASSLRDLEQYF. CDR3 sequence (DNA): TGTGCCAGCAGTCTTCGAGATTTGGAGCAGTACTTC.

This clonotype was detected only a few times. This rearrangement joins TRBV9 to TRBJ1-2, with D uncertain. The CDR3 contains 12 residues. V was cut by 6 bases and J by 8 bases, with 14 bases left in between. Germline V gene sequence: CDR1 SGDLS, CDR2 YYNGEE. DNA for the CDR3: TGTGCCAGCACGCCGGCAGGTACCGGCTACACCTTC. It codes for CASTPAGTGYTF.

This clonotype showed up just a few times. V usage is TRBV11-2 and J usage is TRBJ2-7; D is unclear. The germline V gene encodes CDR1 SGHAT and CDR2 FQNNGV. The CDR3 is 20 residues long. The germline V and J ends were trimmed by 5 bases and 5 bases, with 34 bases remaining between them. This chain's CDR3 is CASSVGGAWEGRKEAHEQYF. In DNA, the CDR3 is TGTGCCAGCAGCGTAGGTGGTGCGTGGGAAGGACGTAAAGAAGCCCACGAGCAGTACTTC.

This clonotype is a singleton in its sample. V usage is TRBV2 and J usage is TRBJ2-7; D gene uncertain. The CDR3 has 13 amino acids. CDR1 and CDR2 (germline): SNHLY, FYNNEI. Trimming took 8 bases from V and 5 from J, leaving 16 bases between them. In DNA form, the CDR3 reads TGTGCCAGCTCGGGTGGGTTGTGGAACGAGCAGTACTTC. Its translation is CASSGGLWNEQYF.

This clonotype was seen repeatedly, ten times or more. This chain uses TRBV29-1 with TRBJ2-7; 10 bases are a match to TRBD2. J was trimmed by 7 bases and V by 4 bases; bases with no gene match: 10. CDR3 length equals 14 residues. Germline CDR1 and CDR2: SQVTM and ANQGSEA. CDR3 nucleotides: TGCAGCGTTGGCAAAGGGGAACTAGCGGGGGAGCAGTACTTC. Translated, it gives CSVGKGELAGEQYF.

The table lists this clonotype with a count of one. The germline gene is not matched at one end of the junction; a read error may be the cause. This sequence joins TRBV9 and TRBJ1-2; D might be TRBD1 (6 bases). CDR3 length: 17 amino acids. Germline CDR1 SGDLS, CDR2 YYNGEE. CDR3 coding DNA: TGTGCCAACAGCGTAGGTGGGCGGGCAGGGGAGAACTATGGCTACACCTTC. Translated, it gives CANSVGGRAGENYGYTF.

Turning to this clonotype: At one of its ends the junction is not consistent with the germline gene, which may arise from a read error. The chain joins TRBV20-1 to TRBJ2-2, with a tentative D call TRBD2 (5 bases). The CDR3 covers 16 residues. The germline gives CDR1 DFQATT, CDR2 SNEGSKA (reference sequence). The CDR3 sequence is CSARDPSRSNTGERFF. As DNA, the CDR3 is TGCAGTGCTAGAGATCCTTCTAGGTCGAACACCGGGGAGCGGTTTTTT.

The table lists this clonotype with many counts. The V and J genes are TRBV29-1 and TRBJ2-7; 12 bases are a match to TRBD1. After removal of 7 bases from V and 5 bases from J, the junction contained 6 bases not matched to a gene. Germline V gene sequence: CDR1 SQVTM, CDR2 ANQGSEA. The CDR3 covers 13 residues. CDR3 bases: TGCAGCGGGGGGACAGGGGGCTGGAACGAGCAGTACTTC. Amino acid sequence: CSGGTGGWNEQYF.

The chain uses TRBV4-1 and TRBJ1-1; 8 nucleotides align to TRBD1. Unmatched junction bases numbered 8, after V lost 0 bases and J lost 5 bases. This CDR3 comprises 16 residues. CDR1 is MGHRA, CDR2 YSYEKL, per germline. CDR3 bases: TGCGCCAGCAGCCAAGATCGGACAGGGACTAAAACTGAAGCTTTCTTT. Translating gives CASSQDRTGTKTEAFF.

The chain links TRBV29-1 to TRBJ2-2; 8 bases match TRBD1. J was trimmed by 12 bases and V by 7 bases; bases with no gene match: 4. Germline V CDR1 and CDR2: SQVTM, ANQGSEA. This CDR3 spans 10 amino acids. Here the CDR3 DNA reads TGCAGCGCTCCAGGGGGCAAGCTGTTTTTT. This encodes CSAPGGKLFF.

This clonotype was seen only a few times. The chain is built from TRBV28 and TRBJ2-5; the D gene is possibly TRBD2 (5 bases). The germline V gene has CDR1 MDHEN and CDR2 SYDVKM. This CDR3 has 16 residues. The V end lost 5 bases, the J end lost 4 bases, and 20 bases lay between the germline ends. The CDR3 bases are TGTGCCAGCAGTCCGGGGTATGCCCTTCGAGGAGAGACCCAGTACTTC. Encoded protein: CASSPGYALRGETQYF.

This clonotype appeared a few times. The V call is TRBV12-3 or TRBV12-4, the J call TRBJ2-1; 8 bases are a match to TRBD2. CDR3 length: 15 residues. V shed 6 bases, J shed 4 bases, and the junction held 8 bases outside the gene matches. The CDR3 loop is CASRKKAGAYNEQFF. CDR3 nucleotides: TGTGCCAGCAGGAAAAAAGCGGGGGCGTACAATGAGCAGTTCTTC.

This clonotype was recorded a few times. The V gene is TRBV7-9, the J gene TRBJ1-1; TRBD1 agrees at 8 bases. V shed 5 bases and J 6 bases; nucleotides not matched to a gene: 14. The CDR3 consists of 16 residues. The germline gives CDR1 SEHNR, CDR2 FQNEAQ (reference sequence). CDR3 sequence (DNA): TGTGCCAGCAGCCCTAGACCCGGACAGGGCGGATCTGAAGCTTTCTTT. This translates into CASSPRPGQGGSEAFF.

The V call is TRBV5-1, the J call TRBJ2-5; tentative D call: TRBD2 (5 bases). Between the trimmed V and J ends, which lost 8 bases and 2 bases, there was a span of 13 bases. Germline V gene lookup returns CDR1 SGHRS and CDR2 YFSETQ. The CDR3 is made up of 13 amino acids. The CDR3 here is CASSGSDQETQYF. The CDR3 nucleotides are TGCGCCAGTTCGGGGTCGGATCAAGAGACCCAGTACTTC.